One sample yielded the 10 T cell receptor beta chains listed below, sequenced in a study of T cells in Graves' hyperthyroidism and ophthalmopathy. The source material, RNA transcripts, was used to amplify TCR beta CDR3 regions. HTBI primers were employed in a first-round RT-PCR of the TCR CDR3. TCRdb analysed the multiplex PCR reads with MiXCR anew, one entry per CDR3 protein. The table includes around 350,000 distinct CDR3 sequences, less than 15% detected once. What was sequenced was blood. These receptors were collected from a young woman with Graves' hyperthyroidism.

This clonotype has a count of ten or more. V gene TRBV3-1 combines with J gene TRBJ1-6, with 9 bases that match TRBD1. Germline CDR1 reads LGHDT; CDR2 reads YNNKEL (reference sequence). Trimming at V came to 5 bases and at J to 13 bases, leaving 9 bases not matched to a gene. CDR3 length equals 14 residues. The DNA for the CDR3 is TGTGCCAGCAGCATGGGACAGGGAGTAAATCCCCTCCACTTT. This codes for CASSMGQGVNPLHF. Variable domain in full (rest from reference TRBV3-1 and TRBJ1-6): DTAVSQTPKYLVTQMGNDKSIKCEQNLGHDTMYWYKQDSKKFLKIMFSYNNKELIINETVPNRFSPKSPDKAHLNLHINSLELGDSAVYFCASSMGQGVNPLHFGNGTRLTVT.

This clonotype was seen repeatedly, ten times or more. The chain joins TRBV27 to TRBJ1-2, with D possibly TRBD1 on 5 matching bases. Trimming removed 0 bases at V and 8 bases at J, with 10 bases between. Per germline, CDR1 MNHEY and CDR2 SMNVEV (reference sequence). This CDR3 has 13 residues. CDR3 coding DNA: TGTGCCAGCAGTTTATCGGGGGGGGGAGGCTACACCTTC. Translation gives CASSLSGGGGYTF.

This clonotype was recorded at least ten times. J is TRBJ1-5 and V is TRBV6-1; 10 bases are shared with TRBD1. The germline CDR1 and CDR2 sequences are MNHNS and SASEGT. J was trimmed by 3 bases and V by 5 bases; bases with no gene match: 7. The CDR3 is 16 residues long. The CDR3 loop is CASSKGTGALNQPQHF. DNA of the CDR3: TGTGCCAGCAGTAAAGGGACAGGGGCCCTCAATCAGCCCCAGCATTTT.

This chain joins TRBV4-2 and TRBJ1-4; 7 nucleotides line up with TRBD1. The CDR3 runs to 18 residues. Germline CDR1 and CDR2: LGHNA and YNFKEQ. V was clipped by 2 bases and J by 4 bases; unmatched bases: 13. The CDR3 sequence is CASSQRDSFSISNEKLFF. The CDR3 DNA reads TGTGCCAGCAGCCAACGGGACAGCTTCTCAATAAGTAATGAAAAACTGTTTTTT.

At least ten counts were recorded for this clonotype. The CDR3 spells CASSPEGQGGSEQFF. The DNA for the CDR3 is TGTGCCAGCAGCCCCGAAGGACAGGGGGGGAGTGAGCAGTTCTTC. The V gene is TRBV6-2 or TRBV6-3, the J gene TRBJ2-1; TRBD1 matches 10 bases. Germline CDR1 reads MNHEY; CDR2 reads SVGEGT. The length of the CDR3 is 15 residues. V gave up 6 bases and J gave up 9 bases; unmatched junction bases: 11.

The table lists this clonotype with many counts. The CDR3 loop reads CASSQSENTEAFF. Written as DNA, the CDR3 is TGTGCCAGCAGCCAATCAGAGAACACTGAAGCTTTCTTT. V is TRBV3-1 and J is TRBJ1-1; D gene ambiguous. The V end lost 2 bases, the J end lost 1 base, and 5 bases lay between the germline ends. Germline CDR1 reads LGHDT; CDR2 reads YNNKEL (reference sequence). The CDR3 extends over 13 amino acids.

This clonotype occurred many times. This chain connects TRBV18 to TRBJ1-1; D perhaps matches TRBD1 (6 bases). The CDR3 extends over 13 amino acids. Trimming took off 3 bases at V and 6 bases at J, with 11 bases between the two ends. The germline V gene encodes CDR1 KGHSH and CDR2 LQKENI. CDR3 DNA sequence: TGTGCCAGCTCACCGAGACAGGAGGCTGAAGCTTTCTTT. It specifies CASSPRQEAEAFF.

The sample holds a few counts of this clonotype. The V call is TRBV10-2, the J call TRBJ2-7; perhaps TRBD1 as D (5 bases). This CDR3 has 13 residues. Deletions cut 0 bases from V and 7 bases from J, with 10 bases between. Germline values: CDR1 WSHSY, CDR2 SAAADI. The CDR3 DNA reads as TGCGCCAGCAGTGAGTCGTGGCAGGGAGAGCAGTACTTC. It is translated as CASSESWQGEQYF.

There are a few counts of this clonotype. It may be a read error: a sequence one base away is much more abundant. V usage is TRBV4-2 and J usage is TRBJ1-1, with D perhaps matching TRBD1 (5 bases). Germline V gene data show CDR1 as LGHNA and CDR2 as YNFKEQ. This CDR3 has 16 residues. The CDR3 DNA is TGTGCCAGCAGCCAAGATTTTCAGGGCTTGAACACTGAAGCTCTCTTT. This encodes CASSQDFQGLNTEALF.

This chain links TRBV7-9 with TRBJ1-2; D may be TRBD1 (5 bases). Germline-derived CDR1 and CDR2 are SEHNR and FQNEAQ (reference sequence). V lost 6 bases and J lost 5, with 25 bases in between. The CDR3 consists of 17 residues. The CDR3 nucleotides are TGTGCCAGCAGTTTTGGGCAGGGCTTGGATGCATTTTATGGCTACACCTTC. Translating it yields CASSFGQGLDAFYGYTF.